This TCR beta chain was documented in a study of T cell clones after liver transplantation. At the level of the study: At least one year of complete immunosuppression withdrawal without enzymes over twice normal defined tolerance. Draws occurred before transplant, before withdrawal, and after complete or failed withdrawal. Study-wide findings and caveats: Low donor cell numbers restricted donor-reactive repertoire measurement in a couple of subjects.

The CDR3 totals 16 residues. CDR1 and CDR2 (germline): MGHRA, YSYEKL. The V and J ends lost 0 bases and 7 bases respectively, with 15 bases between them. Assay used: immunoSEQ multiplex PCR; TCRdb lists only in-frame clones, some missing. The sample holds about 100,000 clones, more than 75% seen once. Unstimulated PBMCs were sorted into CD3+CD4+ and CD3+CD8+ populations. Concerning this clone itself: No antigen is known for it.

This chain links TRBV4-1 with TRBJ1-4; D unresolved. The sample was CD4+ T cells from blood, taken before liver transplant. The TCR originated in a human donor who received a liver transplant. This chain's CDR3 is CASSQDEAGGREKLFF. For the CDR3, the DNA is TGCGCCAGCAGCCAAGACGAGGCAGGCGGGCGTGAAAAACTGTTTTTT.